These T cell receptor beta chains were read from a single sample in a study of blood T cell repertoires in COVID-19. The repertoire was sequenced with immunoSEQ multiplex PCR; TCRdb's copy has only in-frame clones and lacks some. The data contain 430,000 or so clones, around 90% of them singletons. Material for sequencing was peripheral blood. The receptors originated from a man aged 18-30 years with COVID-19, enrolled during active disease. Each CDR3 is given with its conserved first and last residue. Each record gives: J gene, clone size, V gene, D gene, CDR3 protein, CDR3 DNA. D genes are given only for firm matches. Size is omitted from some rows. Given values are once, few, many or a class for expanded clones.

j_gene: TRBJ2-1
abundance: NA
v_gene: TRBV27
d_gene: NA
CDR3aa: CASSLSFAAIEQFF
CDR3nt: TGTGCCAGCAGTTTATCGTTTGCTGCTATTGAGCAGTTCTTC

j_gene: TRBJ2-7
abundance: NA
v_gene: TRBV4-1
d_gene: NA
CDR3aa: CASSQGNQRGYEQYF
CDR3nt: TGCGCCAGCAGCCAAGGTAATCAAAGGGGCTACGAGCAGTACTTC

j_gene: TRBJ1-2
abundance: NA
v_gene: TRBV11-2
d_gene: TRBD1
CDR3aa: CASSFQGAYGYTF
CDR3nt: TGTGCCAGCAGCTTTCAGGGGGCGTATGGCTACACCTTC

j_gene: TRBJ2-3
abundance: NA
v_gene: TRBV7-2
d_gene: TRBD2
CDR3aa: CASSLSGTSTDTQYF
CDR3nt: TGTGCCAGCAGCCTTAGCGGGACTAGCACAGATACGCAGTATTTT

j_gene: TRBJ2-1
abundance: NA
v_gene: TRBV19
d_gene: NA
CDR3aa: CASSTGLYNEQFF
CDR3nt: TGTGCCAGTAGTACAGGACTATACAATGAGCAGTTCTTC

j_gene: TRBJ1-1
abundance: NA
v_gene: TRBV6-1
d_gene: NA
CDR3aa: CASSDEPLPDTEAFF
CDR3nt: TGTGCCAGCAGTGATGAACCGTTGCCGGACACTGAAGCTTTCTTT

j_gene: TRBJ2-2
abundance: NA
v_gene: TRBV27
d_gene: TRBD1
CDR3aa: CAVLERDRGNGELFF
CDR3nt: TGTGCCGTCCTCGAGCGGGACAGGGGGAACGGGGAGCTGTTTTTT

j_gene: TRBJ1-6
abundance: NA
v_gene: TRBV6-5
d_gene: NA
CDR3aa: CASSYYRDGDSPLHF
CDR3nt: TGTGCCAGCTCCTACTACAGGGACGGGGATTCACCCCTCCACTTT

j_gene: TRBJ2-1
abundance: NA
v_gene: TRBV15
d_gene: NA
CDR3aa: CATSREFRGEQFF
CDR3nt: TGTGCCACCAGCAGAGAATTCCGGGGTGAGCAGTTCTTC

j_gene: TRBJ1-2
abundance: once
v_gene: TRBV18
d_gene: NA
CDR3aa: CASSAGVQYGYTF
CDR3nt: TGTGCCAGCTCGGCCGGGGTGCAGTATGGCTACACCTTC

j_gene: TRBJ1-2
abundance: once
v_gene: TRBV25-1
d_gene: NA
CDR3aa: CASRGGNTLGYTF
CDR3nt: TGTGCCAGCAGAGGGGGAAACACCCTGGGCTACACCTTC

j_gene: TRBJ1-2
abundance: NA
v_gene: TRBV18
d_gene: TRBD1
CDR3aa: CASSPSGDRGSNYGYTF
CDR3nt: TGTGCCAGCTCACCTTCGGGGGACAGGGGGAGTAACTATGGCTACACCTTC

j_gene: TRBJ2-5
abundance: NA
v_gene: TRBV7-2
d_gene: NA
CDR3aa: CASSLSGGETQYF
CDR3nt: TGTGCCAGCAGCTTATCAGGGGGGGAGACCCAGTACTTC

j_gene: TRBJ2-5
abundance: NA
v_gene: TRBV2
d_gene: NA
CDR3aa: CATRLGAETQYF
CDR3nt: TGTGCCACCCGCTTGGGGGCAGAGACCCAGTACTTC